The TCR beta chain under discussion was sequenced for a study of T cell repertoires in cytomegalovirus infection. In the study overall: An indication of both CMV infection and matching HLA type came from public TCR beta signatures.

General study points: Summed frequency of shared TCR beta families picked out CMV carriers who also had the relevant HLA. Ex vivo responses were dominated by HLA-C-restricted CMV-specific TCR beta clonotypes.

The CDR3 loop spans 13 amino acids. Germline assignment: CDR1 MGHDK and CDR2 SYGVNS. V lost 6 bases to trimming and J lost 1 base, with 9 bases between them. From the reads, TCRdb called clonotypes with MiXCR, one entry per CDR3 protein. The sample carries more than 350,000 distinct CDR3 sequences, approximately 33% recorded once. Comment on this clonotype: Antigen: not known.

This clonotype was obtained from a human donor in good health (CMV status not recorded). Some clones in this sample may be carry-over from other donors' samples. This sequence joins TRBV25-1 and TRBJ2-5; D may match TRBD1 or TRBD2 (5 bases each). Sequenced input: PBMCs. DNA for the CDR3: TGTGCCAGCAGGAGGGGCTCCCAAGAGACCCAGTACTTC. Protein sequence: CASRRGSQETQYF.